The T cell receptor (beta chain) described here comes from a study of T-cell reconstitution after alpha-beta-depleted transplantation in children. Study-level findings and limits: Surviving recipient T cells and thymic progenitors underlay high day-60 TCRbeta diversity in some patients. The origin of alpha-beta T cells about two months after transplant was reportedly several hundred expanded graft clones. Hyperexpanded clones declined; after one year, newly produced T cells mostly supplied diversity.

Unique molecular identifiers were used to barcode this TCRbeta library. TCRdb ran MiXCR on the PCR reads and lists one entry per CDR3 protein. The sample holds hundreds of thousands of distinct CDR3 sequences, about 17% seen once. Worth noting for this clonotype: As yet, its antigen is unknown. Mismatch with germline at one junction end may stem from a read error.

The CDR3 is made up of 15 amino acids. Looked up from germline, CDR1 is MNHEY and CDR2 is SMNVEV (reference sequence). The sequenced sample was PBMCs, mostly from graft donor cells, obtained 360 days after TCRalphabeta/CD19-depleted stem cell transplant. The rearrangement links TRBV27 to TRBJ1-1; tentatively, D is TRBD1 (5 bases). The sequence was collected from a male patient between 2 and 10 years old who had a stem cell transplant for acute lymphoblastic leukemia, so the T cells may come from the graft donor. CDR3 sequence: CASRPAGVPNTEPFF. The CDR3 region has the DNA TGTGCCAGCAGACCTGCGGGGGTACCGAACACTGAACCTTTCTTT.